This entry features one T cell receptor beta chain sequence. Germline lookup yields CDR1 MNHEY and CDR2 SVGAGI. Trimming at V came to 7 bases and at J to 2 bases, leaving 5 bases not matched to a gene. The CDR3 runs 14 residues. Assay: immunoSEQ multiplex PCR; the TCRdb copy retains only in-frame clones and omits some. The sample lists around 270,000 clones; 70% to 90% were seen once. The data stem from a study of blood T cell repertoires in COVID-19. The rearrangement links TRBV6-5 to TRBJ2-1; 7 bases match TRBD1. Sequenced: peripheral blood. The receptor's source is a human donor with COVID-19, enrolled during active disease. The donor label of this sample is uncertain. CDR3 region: CASTETGPYNEQFF. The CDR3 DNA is TGTGCCAGCACCGAGACAGGGCCCTACAATGAGCAGTTCTTC.